These 25 T cell receptor beta chains came from one sample sequenced in a study of T cells after yellow fever vaccination. TCRdb re-derived calls from the 5' RACE reads in MiXCR, one entry per CDR3 protein. The repertoire holds about 320,000 distinct CDR3 sequences, approximately 12% seen once, with 3.3% in the top ten. This specimen was CD4+ T cells sorted from PBMCs, taken 45 days after the yellow fever booster vaccination. The receptors come from a man between 18 and 29 years old who received the YFV17D yellow fever vaccine.

The J gene is TRBJ1-6, the V gene TRBV7-9; D call uncertain. Germline CDR1 is SEHNR and CDR2 is FQNEAQ (reference sequence). The length of the CDR3 is 18 residues. The V end was cut by 1 base, the J end by 0 bases, with 13 bases between. CDR3 sequence (DNA): TGTGCCAGCAGCTTAGGATCGGCAGTGAGCTCCTATAATTCACCCCTCCACTTT. As protein: CASSLGSAVSSYNSPLHF.

This clonotype was recorded many times. This chain uses TRBV6-6 with TRBJ2-5, with 8 nucleotides matching TRBD1. Germline trimming cut 6 bases from V and 2 bases from J; bases unmatched to any gene: 5. CDR1 MNHNY and CDR2 SVGAGI come from the germline V gene (reference sequence). There are 14 residues in the CDR3. The CDR3 loop is CASSAQGGQETQYF. CDR3 DNA: TGTGCCAGCAGCGCACAGGGGGGACAAGAGACCCAGTACTTC.

This clonotype turned up a few times. The rearrangement links TRBV18 to TRBJ2-5; D is uncertain. The V and J ends lost 3 bases and 1 base respectively, with 9 bases between them. This CDR3 region has 14 residues. Germline V lookup: CDR1 KGHSH, CDR2 LQKENI. The CDR3 DNA sequence: TGTGCCAGCTCACCTCGGCAGGCCCAAGAGACCCAGTACTTC. Protein sequence: CASSPRQAQETQYF.

This clonotype was seen more than once but under ten times. J is TRBJ2-5 and V is TRBV6-1; D gene uncertain. The CDR3 has 12 residues. In germline, CDR1 is MNHNS, CDR2 SASEGT. The V and J ends lost 2 bases and 4 bases respectively, with 5 bases between them. The CDR3 DNA reads TGTGCCAGCAGTGAAATCGGAGAGACCCAGTACTTC. Amino acids: CASSEIGETQYF.

The CDR3 DNA is TGTGCCAGCAGCTTAAGTCACACTCAGCCCCAGCATTTT. It yields the protein CASSLSHTQPQHF. This rearrangement joins TRBV7-2 to TRBJ1-5; no definite D call. CDR1 is SGHTA and CDR2 is FQGNSA in the germline V gene. This CDR3 region has 13 residues. Trimming left V 2 bases short and J 6 bases short, with 8 bases between.

This clonotype was counted between two and nine times. The V gene is TRBV7-9, the J gene TRBJ2-1; 11 bases align to TRBD2. J gave up 9 bases and V 5 bases, and 6 bases lay outside the gene matches. The CDR3 totals 14 residues. Germline V gene sequence: CDR1 SEHNR, CDR2 FQNEAQ (reference sequence). The CDR3 here is CASSPALAGGEQFF. In nucleotides, the CDR3 is TGTGCCAGCAGCCCCGCTCTAGCGGGGGGTGAGCAGTTCTTC.

Only a few counts were recorded for this clonotype. The genes are TRBV20-1 and TRBJ2-1; 7 bases are a match to TRBD1. The CDR3 covers 17 residues. After removal of 1 base from V and 3 bases from J, the junction contained 12 bases not matched to a gene. Germline V gives CDR1 DFQATT, CDR2 SNEGSKA (reference sequence). CDR3 nucleotides: TGCAGTGCTAGAGGCCCCTTTAGACAGGGCCACTACAATGAGCAGTTCTTC. Translation: CSARGPFRQGHYNEQFF.

The chain employs TRBV4-2 and TRBJ2-3; possible D gene TRBD2, 7 bases. CDR1 and CDR2 from the germline V gene are LGHNA and YNFKEQ. V lost 4 bases, J lost 4 bases, and 18 bases lay in between. This CDR3 has 16 amino acids. The CDR3 DNA is TGTGCCAGCAGCCCTAGGGGGGGGGGCCCTTCAGATACGCAGTATTTT. Amino acid sequence: CASSPRGGGPSDTQYF.

The V gene is TRBV14, the J gene TRBJ2-3; a weak D match, TRBD2 (6 bases). CDR3 size: 17 residues. With 1 base removed from V and 3 bases from J, the gap between germline ends came to 17 bases. CDR1 SGHDN and CDR2 FVKESK come from the germline V gene. CDR3 in amino acids: CASSQGKMAGRTDTQYF. DNA for the CDR3: TGTGCCAGCAGCCAAGGAAAGATGGCGGGGCGGACAGATACGCAGTATTTT.

In this sample, this clonotype turned up many times. The gene calls are TRBV4-1 and TRBJ1-5; perhaps TRBD1 as D (5 bases). The germline gives CDR1 MGHRA, CDR2 YSYEKL. The CDR3 covers 16 residues. The V end lost 3 bases, the J end lost 9 bases, and 21 bases lay between the germline ends. This chain's CDR3 is CASSQIDMGLAGPQHF. The CDR3 DNA is TGCGCCAGCAGCCAGATAGATATGGGGCTGGCGGGGCCCCAGCATTTT.

In its sample, this clonotype was seen many times. The CDR3: CASSLGSWRERAEQYF. CDR3 coding DNA: TGTGCCAGCAGTTTGGGTTCCTGGCGGGAGCGCGCCGAGCAGTACTTC. This sequence joins TRBV12-3 or TRBV12-4 and TRBJ2-7, with TRBD2 matching over 7 bases. CDR3 length equals 16 residues. Losses at the gene ends were 3 bases for V and 6 bases for J; bases not matched to a gene: 14.

The V gene is TRBV18, the J gene TRBJ2-5, with D possibly TRBD2 on 6 matching bases. V was shortened by 2 bases and J by 4 bases, with 8 bases between the two germline ends. This CDR3 contains 13 residues. Germline assignment: CDR1 KGHSH and CDR2 LQKENI. The CDR3 here is CASSPWGGETQYF. CDR3 DNA sequence: TGTGCCAGCTCACCATGGGGAGGAGAGACCCAGTACTTC.

This chain uses TRBV4-1 with TRBJ1-1, with 10 bases that match TRBD1. CDR3 length equals 16 residues. J was trimmed by 5 bases and V by 2 bases; bases with no gene match: 8. The germline gives CDR1 MGHRA, CDR2 YSYEKL. The CDR3 protein is CASSQLGQGIRTEAFF. CDR3 DNA sequence: TGCGCCAGCAGCCAATTGGGACAGGGGATTCGGACTGAAGCTTTCTTT.

This clonotype was observed once. The gene calls are TRBV4-2 and TRBJ2-7; 8 bases agree with TRBD2. Per germline, CDR1 LGHNA and CDR2 YNFKEQ. There are 14 residues in the CDR3. The ends lost 6 bases at V and 0 bases at J; junction bases unmatched: 4. The CDR3 region is CASRQLADSYEQYF. CDR3 in DNA: TGTGCCAGCAGGCAACTAGCGGACTCCTACGAGCAGTACTTC.

This clonotype has just a few counts. V and J are TRBV10-3 and TRBJ1-2; D might be TRBD1 (5 bases). The V end lost 6 bases, the J end lost 8 bases, and 19 bases lay between the germline ends. CDR1 and CDR2 (germline): ENHRY, SYGVKD. The CDR3 covers 14 residues. The CDR3 nucleotides are TGTGCCATCAGAGAGACGCCCGGGGCCAGAGGCTACACCTTC. Its protein product is CAIRETPGARGYTF.

This clonotype was counted many times. The chain recombines TRBV5-1 with TRBJ2-3, with 8 bases fitting TRBD2. V was clipped by 4 bases and J by 6 bases; unmatched bases: 10. Germline lookup yields CDR1 SGHRS and CDR2 YFSETQ. The CDR3 sequence is 15 residues long. Here the CDR3 reads CASSGSGDRGDTQYF. Written as DNA, the CDR3 is TGCGCCAGCAGCGGTAGCGGGGACCGAGGGGATACGCAGTATTTT.

A few counts support this clonotype. This sequence joins TRBV4-3 and TRBJ2-3; D may match TRBD1 or TRBD2 (5 bases each). The CDR3 is 19 residues long. Germline V CDR1 and CDR2: LGHNA, YSLEER. V shed 5 bases and J shed 0 bases, with 24 bases lying between them. The CDR3 sequence is CASSTVRLRGAGSTDTQYF. The CDR3 region has the DNA TGCGCCAGCAGCACAGTTCGTCTCCGAGGGGCAGGGAGCACAGATACGCAGTATTTT.

About this clonotype itself: With a much larger clone just one base away, this may be a read error. This chain uses TRBV9 with TRBJ1-1, with 7 nucleotides matching TRBD1. V lost 3 bases, J lost 4 bases, and 3 bases stayed unmatched. Germline V lookup: CDR1 SGDLS, CDR2 YYNGEE. CDR3 length: 13 residues. The CDR3 region has the DNA TGTGCCAGCAGCGCGACAGGGAGCACTGAAGCTTTCTTT. It translates to CASSATGSTEAFF.

This clonotype showed up many times. The chain joins TRBV27 to TRBJ2-7; possibly TRBD1 for D (7 bases). The CDR3 is made up of 16 amino acids. The germline V gene has CDR1 MNHEY and CDR2 SMNVEV (reference sequence). Between the trimmed V and J ends, which lost 2 bases and 4 bases, there was a span of 18 bases. CDR3 nucleotides: TGTGCCAGCAGTTTACGGAGGGGGCAGTTGGGATACGAGCAGTACTTC. Protein product: CASSLRRGQLGYEQYF.

This clonotype was picked up many times. The chain is built from TRBV6-5 and TRBJ2-1, with unresolved D. The CDR3 is made up of 13 amino acids. Germline-derived CDR1 and CDR2 are MNHEY and SVGAGI. Trimming removed 2 bases at V and 10 bases at J, with 12 bases between. The CDR3 region has the DNA TGTGCCAGCAGTTACCAAGGTAGCCGGGAGCAGTTCTTC. It encodes CASSYQGSREQFF.

Many counts were recorded for this clonotype. The chain joins TRBV3-1 to TRBJ1-1; the match to TRBD1 covers 8 bases. V trimming: 1 base; J trimming: 5 bases; junction bases outside the gene matches: 3. From germline, CDR1 is LGHDT and CDR2 YNNKEL (reference sequence). The CDR3 has 14 amino acids. The CDR3 protein is CASSQAGQVTEAFF. CDR3 coding DNA: TGTGCCAGCAGCCAAGCGGGACAGGTAACTGAAGCTTTCTTT.

The V call is TRBV5-6, the J call TRBJ2-5; no reliable D call. The CDR3 sequence is 13 residues long. CDR1 and CDR2 (germline): SGHDT, YYEEEE. V was shortened by 6 bases and J by 5 bases, with 14 bases between the two germline ends. The CDR3 is CASTSWGTETQYF. The CDR3 DNA reads as TGTGCCAGCACCTCGTGGGGAACTGAGACCCAGTACTTC.

The chain carries TRBV11-3 and TRBJ2-3; 9 bases line up with TRBD1. There are 14 residues in the CDR3. The trim removed 5 bases at V and 5 bases at J, leaving 5 bases unmatched. Germline lookup yields CDR1 SGHNT and CDR2 YENEEA. The CDR3: CASSSTGGKDTQYF. The CDR3 DNA reads TGTGCCAGCAGCAGCACAGGGGGCAAAGATACGCAGTATTTT.

The chain recombines TRBV7-9 with TRBJ1-4; 7 nucleotides align to TRBD1. Per the germline V gene, CDR1 is SEHNR and CDR2 is FQNEAQ (reference sequence). V lost 3 bases to trimming and J lost 4 bases; unmatched junction nucleotides: 5. CDR3 length equals 15 residues. CDR3 coding DNA: TGTGCCAGCAGCTTGTCCGGGACAGTTAATGAAAAACTGTTTTTT. This gives the protein CASSLSGTVNEKLFF.

This clonotype was found a few times. As DNA, the CDR3 is TGTGCCAGCAGCGGCCTGGCCACCTACAATGAGCAGTTCTTC. Its protein is CASSGLATYNEQFF. The V and J genes are TRBV7-2 and TRBJ2-1, with D unresolved. CDR1 is SGHTA, CDR2 FQGNSA, per germline. The CDR3 consists of 14 residues. V was trimmed by 5 bases and J by 2 bases, leaving 10 bases between them.